These 25 T cell receptor beta chains originate from one sample sequenced in a study of blood T cell repertoires in COVID-19. Here immunoSEQ multiplex PCR was the method, and the copy in TCRdb shows in-frame clones only, minus some. The table shows over 100,000 clones, with 90% occurring only once. Specimen: peripheral blood. All receptors come from a human donor in a cohort sampled during active COVID-19.

In its sample, this clone was seen once. This chain links TRBV5-5 with TRBJ2-7; 8 positions agree with TRBD1. Trimming removed 0 bases from V and 3 bases from J; junction bases left unmatched: 5. The CDR3 sequence is 15 residues long. CDR1 SGHKS and CDR2 YYEKEE come from the germline V gene (reference sequence). CDR3 DNA sequence: TGTGCCAGCAGCTTGGAGGCAGGGGGCGGCTACGAGCAGTACTTC. As protein: CASSLEAGGGYEQYF.

This clone was counted only a few times. The chain has TRBV3-1 (or the pseudogene TRBV3-2) and TRBJ2-1; maybe TRBD1 (5 bases). Trimming shortened V by 2 bases and J by 6 bases, and 14 bases separated the two germline ends. From germline, CDR1 is LGHDT and CDR2 YNNKEL (reference sequence). CDR3 length: 15 residues. CDR3: CASSQRGTTLNEQFF. CDR3 bases: TGTGCCAGCAGCCAAAGGGGCACCACCCTCAATGAGCAGTTCTTC.

The J gene is TRBJ2-5, the V gene TRBV5-1, with TRBD1 as a possible D gene (5 bases). Germline V gives CDR1 SGHRS, CDR2 YFSETQ. V shed 0 bases and J shed 5 bases, with 17 bases lying between them. This CDR3 is 16 amino acids long. CDR3 nucleotide sequence: TGCGCCAGCAGCTTGGGTAGGGGCCCTCTGGGGGAGACCCAGTACTTC. Translated: CASSLGRGPLGETQYF.

The J gene is TRBJ2-5, the V gene TRBV10-3; 12 nucleotides agree with TRBD2. Germline assignment: CDR1 ENHRY and CDR2 SYGVKD. The CDR3 runs 16 residues. V lost 6 bases, J lost 5 bases, and 10 bases stayed unmatched. The CDR3 DNA reads as TGTGCCATCAGGCCGGGACTAGCGGGTGGGCCGGAGACCCAGTACTTC. It encodes CAIRPGLAGGPETQYF.

J is TRBJ1-5 and V is TRBV5-4; D is ambiguous. The CDR3 is 13 amino acids. V lost 0 bases and J lost 6, with 7 bases in between. Germline CDR1 reads SGHNT; CDR2 reads YYREEE (reference sequence). The CDR3: CASSLAGGQPQHF. DNA of the CDR3: TGTGCCAGCAGCTTGGCCGGAGGTCAGCCCCAGCATTTT. Using reference TRBV5-4 and TRBJ1-5 for the parts outside the CDR3, the full variable domain is ETGVTQSPTHLIKTRGQQVTLRCSSQSGHNTVSWYQQALGQGPQFIFQYYREEENGRGNFPPRFSGLQFPNYSSELNVNALELDDSALYLCASSLAGGQPQHFGDGTRLSIL.

V usage is TRBV9 and J usage is TRBJ1-1; perhaps TRBD1 as D (5 bases). V was clipped by 0 bases and J by 4 bases, with 10 bases between them. CDR3 size: 14 residues. CDR1 and CDR2 from the germline V gene are SGDLS and YYNGEE. CDR3 protein: CASSVGGAGTEAFF. The CDR3 coding sequence is TGTGCCAGCAGCGTAGGCGGGGCGGGCACTGAAGCTTTCTTT.

This chain connects TRBV6-5 to TRBJ2-3; D is uncertain. V was pared by 6 bases and J by 0 bases, with 10 bases between. Germline CDR1 reads MNHEY; CDR2 reads SVGAGI. CDR3 length: 14 amino acids. This CDR3 is CASRVERSTDTQYF. In DNA, the CDR3 is TGTGCCAGCAGGGTTGAACGGAGCACAGATACGCAGTATTTT.

The chain recombines TRBV4-1 with TRBJ2-3; a possible D gene is TRBD1 (6 bases). CDR3 length: 15 residues. From germline, CDR1 is MGHRA and CDR2 YSYEKL. V shed 1 base and J shed 2 bases, with 10 bases lying between them. The CDR3 reads CASSQGGPITDTQYF. DNA for the CDR3: TGCGCCAGCAGCCAAGGGGGGCCTATCACAGATACGCAGTATTTT.

V and J are TRBV27 and TRBJ2-7; D perhaps matches TRBD1 (6 bases). Per germline, CDR1 MNHEY and CDR2 SMNVEV (reference sequence). The CDR3 totals 17 residues. V was cut by 5 bases and J by 3 bases, with 23 bases left in between. CDR3 region: CASSPYDRFRGIYEQYF. Written as DNA, the CDR3 is TGTGCCAGCAGTCCCTACGACAGGTTTAGGGGGATCTACGAGCAGTACTTC.

This clone was counted a few times. The chain recombines TRBV5-1 with TRBJ2-1; TRBD2 agrees at 8 bases. CDR1 and CDR2 (germline): SGHRS, YFSETQ. V lost 3 bases to trimming and J lost 0 bases; unmatched junction nucleotides: 8. This CDR3 has 17 residues. The CDR3 DNA reads as TGCGCCAGCAGCTCACCCGGGGGGGGTCGCTCCTACAATGAGCAGTTCTTC. Amino acids: CASSSPGGGRSYNEQFF.

The J gene is TRBJ1-4, the V gene TRBV19; D may be TRBD1 (6 bases). The V end lost 6 bases, the J end lost 5 bases, and 16 bases lay between the germline ends. The CDR3 is 15 residues long. CDR1 and CDR2 from the germline V gene are LNHDA and SQIVND (reference sequence). CDR3 sequence (DNA): TGTGCCAGTAGGCCTAAGGACAGAACCAATGAAAAACTGTTTTTT. It is translated as CASRPKDRTNEKLFF. Full variable domain (remainder filled in from reference TRBV19 and TRBJ1-4): DGGITQSPKYLFRKEGQNVTLSCEQNLNHDAMYWYRQDPGQGLRLIYYSQIVNDFQKGDIAEGYSVSREKKESFPLTVTSAQKNPTAFYLCASRPKDRTNEKLFFGSGTQLSVL.

The rearrangement links TRBV5-6 to TRBJ2-3; D is unclear. The CDR3 covers 14 residues. CDR1 is SGHDT, CDR2 YYEEEE, per germline. The ends were cut back, 0 bases at V and 0 bases at J, with 5 bases in the middle. This CDR3 is CASSLAGSTDTQYF. CDR3 in DNA: TGTGCCAGCAGCTTGGCAGGTAGCACAGATACGCAGTATTTT.

The chain employs TRBV3-1 (or the pseudogene TRBV3-2) and TRBJ2-1; 8 nucleotides agree with TRBD1. The V gene's germline CDR1 is LGHDT and CDR2 YNNKEL (reference sequence). The CDR3 is 14 residues long. The J segment lost 4 bases and the V segment lost 4 bases, leaving 3 bases of the junction unmatched. This CDR3 is CASSLGTGYNEQFF. The CDR3 DNA follows: TGTGCCAGCAGCCTCGGGACAGGATACAATGAGCAGTTCTTC.

This CDR3 reads CASSPDRGSYEQYF. CDR3 in DNA: TGTGCCAGCAGTCCTGACAGGGGGTCCTACGAGCAGTACTTC. V gene TRBV6-5 combines with J gene TRBJ2-7, with TRBD1 matching 9 bases. The length of the CDR3 is 14 residues. The J segment lost 1 base and the V segment lost 5 bases, leaving 3 bases of the junction unmatched. Germline loops: CDR1 MNHEY, CDR2 SVGAGI.

The chain employs TRBV7-8 and TRBJ1-5, with D unresolved. Germline loops: CDR1 SGHVS, CDR2 FQNEAQ. Between the trimmed V and J ends, which lost 2 bases and 4 bases, there was a span of 9 bases. The CDR3 runs to 14 residues. CDR3 in DNA: TGTGCCAGCAGCTTAACGGCGGTGAATCAGCCCCAGCATTTT. It specifies CASSLTAVNQPQHF.

The CDR3 region has the DNA TGCGCCAGCAGTTCCCCGGGACTAGCGGGGACCCGATCCTACAATGAGCAGTTCTTC. It yields the protein CASSSPGLAGTRSYNEQFF. This chain uses TRBV23-1 with TRBJ2-1; TRBD2 aligns across 13 bases. TRBV23-1 is sorted into the ORF group, with uncertain function. The CDR3 runs 19 residues. V was pared by 5 bases and J by 1 base, with 11 bases of the junction left unmatched.

This clone was seen a handful of times. V and J are TRBV5-4 and TRBJ1-1; the match to TRBD1 covers 10 bases. The germline V gene encodes CDR1 SGHNT and CDR2 YYREEE (reference sequence). CDR3 length: 15 residues. Losses at the gene ends were 4 bases for V and 3 bases for J; bases not matched to a gene: 6. CDR3 sequence: CASSTRQGAHTEAFF. As DNA, the CDR3 is TGTGCCAGCAGCACGAGACAGGGGGCGCACACTGAAGCTTTCTTT.

This chain connects TRBV19 to TRBJ2-1; TRBD2 matches 7 bases. The trim removed 1 base at V and 6 bases at J, leaving 12 bases unmatched. The CDR3 consists of 17 residues. Germline loops: CDR1 LNHDA, CDR2 SQIVND (reference sequence). The CDR3, as DNA: TGTGCCAGTAGTATAGCCTGGGGGGGGGAGAGGGTCAATGAGCAGTTCTTC. It specifies CASSIAWGGERVNEQFF. The full variable domain, in which reference TRBV19 and TRBJ2-1 provide the parts outside the CDR3, is DGGITQSPKYLFRKEGQNVTLSCEQNLNHDAMYWYRQDPGQGLRLIYYSQIVNDFQKGDIAEGYSVSREKKESFPLTVTSAQKNPTAFYLCASSIAWGGERVNEQFFGPGTRLTVL.

The CDR3, as DNA: TGCAGTGCTAGTTCCATGAGAGGGTACGAGCAGTACTTC. Amino acid sequence: CSASSMRGYEQYF. The J gene is TRBJ2-7, the V gene TRBV20-1; possible D gene TRBD2, 5 bases. This CDR3 contains 13 residues. Germline V gene data show CDR1 as DFQATT and CDR2 as SNEGSKA (reference sequence). V was cut by 3 bases and J by 4 bases, with 13 bases left in between.

The chain recombines TRBV7-8 with TRBJ2-7, with D perhaps TRBD1 (5 bases). There are 15 residues in the CDR3. CDR1 is SGHVS, CDR2 FQNEAQ, per germline. Trimming stripped 3 bases from V and 9 bases from J, with 21 bases between. The CDR3 region is CASSFGQGNTNGQYF. CDR3 nucleotide sequence: TGTGCCAGCAGCTTTGGCCAGGGCAATACGAATGGGCAGTACTTC.

This clone was detected once. This sequence joins TRBV27 and TRBJ1-1; 7 nucleotides line up with TRBD1. CDR1 is MNHEY and CDR2 is SMNVEV in the germline V gene (reference sequence). The CDR3 contains 17 residues. V lost 2 bases and J lost 2; bases outside the gene matches: 11. The CDR3 sequence is CASSLLAPRTGNTEAFF. The DNA of the CDR3 is TGTGCCAGCAGTTTACTCGCCCCCCGGACAGGAAACACTGAAGCTTTCTTT.

As for this clone: This may arise from a read error, as a much more abundant clone is one base away. This sequence joins TRBV3-1 (or the pseudogene TRBV3-2) and TRBJ1-1; D call uncertain. The V gene lost 0 bases and the J gene lost 1 base, with 6 bases spanning the gap. The CDR3 sequence is 14 residues long. Germline V lookup: CDR1 LGHDT, CDR2 YNNKEL (reference sequence). This CDR3 reads CASSQDSGNTEAFF. The CDR3 DNA reads as TGTGCCAGCAGCCAAGACAGCGGGAACACTGAAGCTTTCTTT.

The J gene is TRBJ2-3, the V gene TRBV27; TRBD1 might be the D (5 bases). Germline lookup yields CDR1 MNHEY and CDR2 SMNVEV (reference sequence). The ends were cut back, 0 bases at V and 7 bases at J, with 14 bases in the middle. CDR3 length equals 15 residues. In DNA, the CDR3 is TGTGCCAGCAGTTTATCGCGGCAGGGTGAACATACGCAGTATTTT. Amino acids: CASSLSRQGEHTQYF.

The chain has TRBV3-1 (or the pseudogene TRBV3-2) and TRBJ1-2; 9 bases fit TRBD1. The germline gives CDR1 LGHDT, CDR2 YNNKEL (reference sequence). The CDR3 extends over 14 amino acids. The trim removed 6 bases at V and 4 bases at J, leaving 6 bases unmatched. The CDR3 here is CASSPTGGGYGYTF. The CDR3 coding sequence is TGTGCCAGCAGTCCGACAGGGGGAGGCTATGGCTACACCTTC.

This clone came up once. J is TRBJ2-5 and V is TRBV5-8; D possibly corresponds to TRBD2 (5 bases). CDR3 length equals 16 residues. V shed 4 bases and J shed 1 base, with 17 bases lying between them. Germline loops: CDR1 SGHTS, CDR2 YDEGEE. The CDR3, as DNA: TGTGCCAGCAGCCCCGGGTTCGGGGAATCCCAAGAGACCCAGTACTTC. Protein: CASSPGFGESQETQYF.